This entry concerns a single T cell receptor beta chain. Antigen: not known. The data were taken from a study of T cell responses to AZD1222 COVID-19 vaccine. Turning to the study itself: Pooling of second doses given at about 4 or about 12 weeks was done.

Points from the study as a whole: Dominant at 160-218 and 743-854, vaccine-associated CD4 TCRs also spanned spike. Sampled repertoires all dated from after the peak T cell response. Clonal diversity was possibly underestimated, and white British individuals and females predominated among donors.

Assay: immunoSEQ multiplex PCR; the TCRdb copy retains only in-frame clones and omits some. The sample has about 110,000 clones, roughly 87% seen once. Trimming pared 3 bases from V and 16 bases from J, leaving 16 bases between. There are 12 residues in the CDR3. This chain connects TRBV12-3 or TRBV12-4 to TRBJ2-4, with D perhaps TRBD1 (6 bases). The sequence came from an adult in good health. The sample here was peripheral blood, taken on day 0 of AZD1222 vaccination. The CDR3 loop reads CASSFGGRLRYF. The CDR3 DNA follows: TGTGCCAGCAGTTTTGGGGGCAGGCTTCGTTACTTC.